The 11 T cell receptor beta chains below all came from one sample that was sequenced in a study of T cell repertoires in cytomegalovirus infection. In TCRdb, the reads were re-called with MiXCR into one record per CDR3 protein. The repertoire holds more than 500,000 distinct CDR3 sequences, approximately 16% seen once, with 20% to 30% in the top ten. Material for sequencing was CD8+ T cells from PBMCs. The receptors were sampled from a human donor in good health (CMV status not recorded). Some clones in this sample may be carry-over from other donors' samples.

This clonotype was detected ten times or more. The genes are TRBV7-2 and TRBJ2-1, with D hard to call. Germline V gene data show CDR1 as SGHTA and CDR2 as FQGNSA. With 2 bases removed from V and 16 bases from J, the gap between germline ends came to 9 bases. The CDR3 sequence is 10 residues long. CDR3 in DNA: TGTGCCAGCAGCTTAAATTCACCCTTCTTC. It specifies CASSLNSPFF.

The sample holds many counts of this clonotype. The CDR3 loop is CAWSTATGELFF. DNA for the CDR3: TGTGCCTGGAGTACGGCGACCGGGGAGCTGTTTTTT. The chain recombines TRBV30 with TRBJ2-2, with D unclear. Germline assignment: CDR1 GTSNPN and CDR2 SVGIG (reference sequence). This CDR3 contains 12 residues. V lost 2 bases to trimming and J lost 5 bases, with 6 bases between them.

The gene calls are TRBV18 and TRBJ2-2; no clear D. V was clipped by 6 bases and J by 3 bases, with 11 bases between them. Germline CDR1 reads KGHSH; CDR2 reads LQKENI. The CDR3 spans 14 residues. CDR3: CASSPPMYTGELFF. CDR3 nucleotides: TGTGCCAGCTCGCCCCCCATGTACACCGGGGAGCTGTTTTTT.

This clonotype was detected ten times or more. One end of the junction fails to match germline, which may point to a read error. This chain connects TRBV7-7 to TRBJ2-7; 9 bases are shared with TRBD1. The CDR3 is 15 residues long. Germline values: CDR1 SSHAT, CDR2 FNYEAQ (reference sequence). The CDR3 DNA reads as TGTGCTAGCAGTTCGGGGACAGGGTCTTTCTACGAGCAGTACTTC. Translating it yields CASSSGTGSFYEQYF.

There are many counts of this clonotype. V is TRBV7-9 and J is TRBJ1-1, with TRBD1 as a possible D gene (6 bases). CDR1 is SEHNR, CDR2 FQNEAQ, per germline (reference sequence). The CDR3 contains 15 residues. V gave up 5 bases and J gave up 4 bases, with 17 bases separating them. CDR3 sequence (DNA): TGTGCCAGCAGCCTCCCCGGGGGCGCGGGCACTGAAGCTTTCTTT. Protein sequence: CASSLPGGAGTEAFF.

V is TRBV15 and J is TRBJ2-7; 8 bases line up with TRBD1. The V gene end was trimmed by 3 bases and the J gene end by 6 bases; junction bases not matched to a gene: 13. The CDR3 has 16 residues. Germline V gives CDR1 LNHNV, CDR2 YYDKDF (reference sequence). As DNA, the CDR3 is TGTGCCACCAGCAGCTACACAGGGGGAACGCTGCGCGAGCAGTACTTC. It yields the protein CATSSYTGGTLREQYF.

Only a few counts were recorded for this clonotype. The genes are TRBV13 and TRBJ2-1; no clear D. Trimming shortened V by 5 bases and J by 5 bases, and 10 bases separated the two germline ends. The germline V gene has CDR1 PRHDT and CDR2 FYEKMQ (reference sequence). The CDR3 consists of 13 residues. The DNA of the CDR3 is TGTGCCAGCAGCGTAACAGAAAACAATGAGCAGTTCTTC. Encoded protein: CASSVTENNEQFF.

This clonotype has a count of ten or more. V is TRBV7-9 and J is TRBJ2-7; either TRBD1 or TRBD2 may supply D (5 bases each). The CDR3 runs to 17 residues. The germline CDR1 and CDR2 sequences are SEHNR and FQNEAQ (reference sequence). Trimming pared 2 bases from V and 2 bases from J, leaving 19 bases between. CDR3 bases: TGTGCCAGCAGCTTATCAAGCGCACCGGGACGGACCTACGAGCAGTACTTC. Amino acids: CASSLSSAPGRTYEQYF.

This clonotype occurred many times. The chain has TRBV7-9 and TRBJ1-4, with D hard to call. V was pared by 5 bases and J by 6 bases, with 16 bases between. The CDR3 has 15 amino acids. The germline CDR1 and CDR2 sequences are SEHNR and FQNEAQ (reference sequence). The CDR3 sequence: CASSPVVGEDEKLFF. The CDR3 DNA follows: TGTGCCAGCAGCCCAGTCGTGGGAGAAGATGAAAAACTGTTTTTT.

V and J are TRBV27 and TRBJ1-1; 7 bases align to TRBD1. The germline CDR1 and CDR2 sequences are MNHEY and SMNVEV (reference sequence). V was clipped by 5 bases and J by 1 base; unmatched bases: 7. The length of the CDR3 is 15 residues. CDR3 region: CASSPTGLKNTEAFF. In DNA, the CDR3 is TGTGCCAGCAGTCCGACAGGGTTAAAGAACACTGAAGCTTTCTTT.

The J gene is TRBJ2-7, the V gene TRBV27, with 8 bases aligning to TRBD1. The length of the CDR3 is 14 residues. The J segment lost 6 bases and the V segment lost 7 bases, leaving 11 bases of the junction unmatched. Germline lookup yields CDR1 MNHEY and CDR2 SMNVEV (reference sequence). The CDR3 region has the DNA TGTGCCAGCAAACCCCAGGGACAGGTGCGCGAGCAGTACTTC. Its protein product is CASKPQGQVREQYF.